What follows is one T cell receptor (beta chain) and its context. This entry is derived from a study of blood T cell repertoires in COVID-19. Study details: Nucleic acid was either cDNA or gDNA, and it came from T cells, B-cell-depleted T cells, or PBMCs.

The CDR3 is 15 amino acids. The germline gives CDR1 MNHEY, CDR2 SMNVEV (reference sequence). V shed 2 bases and J shed 7 bases, with 18 bases lying between them. Original data processing: Reference gene primer amplification yielded estimated nucleated cell counts. Method: immunoSEQ multiplex PCR; TCRdb's copy keeps in-frame clones and lacks some. V and J calls and clone size are those listed in that table; D and trimming were worked out from the DNA. This table has 110,000 to 150,000 clones, 65% to 80% appearing once. This clonotype was sampled from a woman aged 60 to 75 with acute or convalescent COVID-19. The chain uses TRBV27 and TRBJ2-7; D might be TRBD1 (5 bases). The specimen was peripheral blood. The CDR3 region is CASSLPPGQGREQYF. The CDR3 DNA follows: TGTGCCAGCAGTTTACCCCCAGGACAAGGCCGAGAGCAGTACTTC.